One and the same sample provided the 18 T cell receptor beta chains below, sequenced in a study of T cell responses to AZD1222 COVID-19 vaccine (dated by TCRdb to about 2021). Library prep was done by the immunoSEQ multiplex PCR assay. TCRdb obtained this table from immuneACCESS and retained in-frame rearrangements with V and J assigned. These tables miss some clones; where compared with another copy, unresolved V genes account for less than half of the shortfall, and the remainder is unexplained. Here the sample has about 50,000 clones; 70% to 80% occur a single time. The top ten clonotypes cover approximately 7% of the sample. Sample time point, as interpreted from the label and publication: baseline before first vaccination. Sequenced material: peripheral blood, taken on day 0 of AZD1222 vaccination. The receptors derive from an adult in good health.

The rearrangement uses TRBV4-1 and TRBJ1-3; D gene unclear. The CDR3 is 14 residues long. V gave up 1 base and J gave up 0 bases, with 4 bases separating them. CDR1 and CDR2 (germline): MGHRA, YSYEKL. CDR3 in amino acids: CASSQGSSGNTIYF. As DNA, the CDR3 is TGCGCCAGCAGCCAAGGATCCTCTGGAAACACCATATATTTT.

V gene TRBV18 combines with J gene TRBJ1-5, with unresolved D. This CDR3 spans 15 amino acids. Germline V CDR1 and CDR2: KGHSH, LQKENI. V was trimmed by 3 bases and J by 2 bases, leaving 11 bases between them. The DNA of the CDR3 is TGTGCCAGCTCACCCGTCGAGGGTGGCAATCAGCCCCAGCATTTT. This encodes CASSPVEGGNQPQHF.

The chain is built from TRBV19 and TRBJ1-2; D not resolved. The CDR3 is 14 amino acids. V gave up 4 bases and J gave up 1 base, with 10 bases separating them. The germline gives CDR1 LNHDA, CDR2 SQIVND (reference sequence). In DNA, the CDR3 is TGTGCCAGTAGTAAATTGTCAGATAACTATGGCTACACCTTC. As protein: CASSKLSDNYGYTF.

The chain joins TRBV12-3 or TRBV12-4 to TRBJ1-1; no clear D. V shed 3 bases and J shed 7 bases, with 9 bases lying between them. This CDR3 has 12 residues. The CDR3 sequence: CASSFGKGEAFF. The CDR3 DNA sequence: TGTGCCAGCAGTTTTGGCAAGGGTGAAGCTTTCTTT.

V and J are TRBV18 and TRBJ1-2, with 9 nucleotides matching TRBD1. CDR3 size: 15 residues. CDR1 KGHSH and CDR2 LQKENI come from the germline V gene. Germline trimming cut 5 bases from V and 4 bases from J; bases unmatched to any gene: 8. In nucleotides, the CDR3 is TGTGCCAGCTCATCCCTACAGGGGGCAGGCTATGGCTACACCTTC. This sequence encodes CASSSLQGAGYGYTF.

This clone was observed a single time. The rearrangement uses TRBV6-5 and TRBJ2-7; D not resolved. The germline CDR1 and CDR2 sequences are MNHEY and SVGAGI. V dropped 6 bases and J dropped 4 bases, with 7 bases sitting between them. This CDR3 contains 11 residues. CDR3 DNA sequence: TGTGCCAGCAGCAAGGATTACGAGCAGTACTTC. Protein sequence: CASSKDYEQYF.

The rearrangement uses TRBV18 and TRBJ2-7; maybe TRBD2 (5 bases). Trimming took off 0 bases at V and 2 bases at J, with 5 bases between the two ends. The CDR3 has 13 residues. Germline CDR1 is KGHSH and CDR2 is LQKENI. The CDR3 region is CASSPPGAYEQYV. The CDR3 DNA sequence: TGTGCCAGCTCACCACCGGGAGCCTACGAGCAGTACGTC.

V gene TRBV2 combines with J gene TRBJ2-5; 7 positions match TRBD1. The CDR3 runs 13 residues. The junction had 4 bases not matched to a gene; V was cut back by 6 bases and J by 3 bases. Germline V gene data show CDR1 as SNHLY and CDR2 as FYNNEI. This chain's CDR3 is CASRAGTEETQYF. DNA of the CDR3: TGTGCCAGCAGAGCCGGGACAGAAGAGACCCAGTACTTC. Supplemented by reference TRBV2 and TRBJ2-5, the full variable domain reads EPEVTQTPSHQVTQMGQEVILRCVPISNHLYFYWYRQILGQKVEFLVSFYNNEISEKSEIFDDQFSVERPDGSNFTLKIRSTKLEDSAMYFCASRAGTEETQYFGPGTRLLVL.

The chain uses TRBV10-3 and TRBJ2-5, with 8 positions matching TRBD2. With V trimmed by 4 bases and J by 3 bases, 4 bases remained unmatched. CDR3 length equals 14 residues. Per the germline V gene, CDR1 is ENHRY and CDR2 is SYGVKD. CDR3 nucleotides: TGTGCCATCAGTGCCTCGCGGGGGGAAGAGACCCAGTACTTC. This translates into CAISASRGEETQYF.

The rearrangement links TRBV29-1 to TRBJ1-3; a weak D match, TRBD1 (6 bases). V shed 1 base and J shed 5 bases, with 12 bases lying between them. This CDR3 contains 14 residues. Germline V CDR1 and CDR2: SQVTM, ANQGSEA. In DNA, the CDR3 is TGCAGCGTTGAAGGCGGACAGAATAGAAACACCATATATTTT. As protein: CSVEGGQNRNTIYF.

The rearrangement joins TRBV18 to TRBJ2-3; D gene uncertain. Germline V gene data show CDR1 as KGHSH and CDR2 as LQKENI. V gave up 4 bases and J gave up 2 bases, with 10 bases separating them. The CDR3 is made up of 14 amino acids. CDR3 sequence (DNA): TGTGCCAGCTCACTCTCCCCTTCCACAGATACGCAGTATTTT. It specifies CASSLSPSTDTQYF. Full variable domain (missing parts from reference TRBV18 and TRBJ2-3): NAGVMQNPRHLVRRRGQEARLRCSPMKGHSHVYWYRQLPEEGLKFMVYLQKENIIDESGMPKERFSAEFPKEGPSILRIQQVVRGDSAAYFCASSLSPSTDTQYFGPGTRLTVL.

This clone turned up a few times. The chain recombines TRBV4-1 with TRBJ1-5, with D possibly being TRBD1 (6 bases). The CDR3 has 14 residues. Germline lookup yields CDR1 MGHRA and CDR2 YSYEKL. Trimming pared 6 bases from V and 3 bases from J, leaving 12 bases between. This chain's CDR3 is CASSFDRNNQPQHF. DNA of the CDR3: TGCGCCAGCAGTTTCGACAGGAACAATCAGCCCCAGCATTTT.

V and J are TRBV12-3 or TRBV12-4 and TRBJ1-3, with D unresolved. Trimming pared 4 bases from V and 0 bases from J, leaving 4 bases between. This CDR3 spans 13 amino acids. The CDR3 loop reads CASSSNSGNTIYF. In DNA form, the CDR3 reads TGTGCCAGCAGTTCAAACTCTGGAAACACCATATATTTT.

This chain connects TRBV7-2 to TRBJ2-2, with 7 bases that match TRBD2. Germline trimming cut 10 bases from V and 4 bases from J; bases unmatched to any gene: 15. The CDR3 loop spans 16 amino acids. Germline CDR1 SGHTA, CDR2 FQGNSA. CDR3 nucleotides: TGTGCCACCAGACAGTGGGGGAGGGAGATCACCGGGGAGCTGTTTTTT. Encoded protein: CATRQWGREITGELFF. The full variable domain, with the rest looked up from reference TRBV7-2 and TRBJ2-2, is GAGVSQSPSNKVTEKGKDVELRCDPISGHTALYWYRQSLGQGLEFLIYFQGNSAPDKSGLPSDRFSAERTGGSVSTLTIQRTQQEDSAVYLCATRQWGREITGELFFGEGSRLTVL.

This chain joins TRBV27 and TRBJ1-5; TRBD1 matches 8 bases. Germline values: CDR1 MNHEY, CDR2 SMNVEV (reference sequence). J lost 0 bases, V lost 5 bases, and 9 bases had no gene match. The CDR3 has 17 residues. Here the CDR3 DNA reads TGTGCCAGCAGTCCCTCGGACAGGGTGTATAGCAATCAGCCCCAGCATTTT. It is translated as CASSPSDRVYSNQPQHF.

The chain combines TRBV19 with TRBJ2-1; TRBD2 matches at 7 bases. Trimming removed 7 bases from V and 9 bases from J; junction bases left unmatched: 15. Germline V CDR1 and CDR2: LNHDA, SQIVND (reference sequence). The CDR3 totals 15 residues. CDR3 bases: TGTGCCAGTACATCGGTAGAGGCGGGAGAGATTGAGCAGTTCTTC. It encodes CASTSVEAGEIEQFF.

J is TRBJ2-7 and V is TRBV18; D not resolved. The CDR3 runs to 12 residues. The germline gives CDR1 KGHSH, CDR2 LQKENI. With 2 bases removed from V and 3 bases from J, the gap between germline ends came to 5 bases. The CDR3: CASSPNSYEQYF. The CDR3 bases are TGTGCCAGCTCACCAAACAGCTACGAGCAGTACTTC.

This clone has only one observation. V usage is TRBV19 and J usage is TRBJ1-5; 7 nucleotides line up with TRBD1. The CDR3 is 15 amino acids. The germline V gene encodes CDR1 LNHDA and CDR2 SQIVND (reference sequence). The trim removed 5 bases at V and 6 bases at J, leaving 10 bases unmatched. This CDR3 reads CASSFQTGKGQPQHF. The CDR3 nucleotides are TGTGCCAGTAGTTTCCAGACAGGGAAGGGTCAGCCCCAGCATTTT.